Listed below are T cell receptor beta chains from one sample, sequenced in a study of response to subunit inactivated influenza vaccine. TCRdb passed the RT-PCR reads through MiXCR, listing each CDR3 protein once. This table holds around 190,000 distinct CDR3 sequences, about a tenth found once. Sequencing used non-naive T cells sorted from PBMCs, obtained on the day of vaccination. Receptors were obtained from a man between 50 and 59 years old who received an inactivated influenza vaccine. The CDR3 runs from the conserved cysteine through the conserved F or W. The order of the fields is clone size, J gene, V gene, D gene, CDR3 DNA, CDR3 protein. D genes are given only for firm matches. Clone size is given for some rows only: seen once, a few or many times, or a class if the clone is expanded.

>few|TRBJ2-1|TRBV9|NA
TGTGCCAGCAGCGTAGTGGGAGGGGGCGATGAGCAGTTCTTC
CASSVVGGGDEQFF
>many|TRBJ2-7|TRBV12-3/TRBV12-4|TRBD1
TGTGCCAGCAGTTCTCTCTATCCTGGACAGGGGGCGGGCGAGCAGTACTTC
CASSSLYPGQGAGEQYF
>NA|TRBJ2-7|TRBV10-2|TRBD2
TGCGCCAGCAGTGACCGTACTAGCGGGGGACAGTACTTC
CASSDRTSGGQYF
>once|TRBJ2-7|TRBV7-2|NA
TGTGCCAGCAGCTGGCCCTCAGGGGCCTTCGCCTACGAGCAGTACTTC
CASSWPSGAFAYEQYF
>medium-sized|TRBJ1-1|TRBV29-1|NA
TGCAGCGTTGGGACTCAGCGAGAAGCTTTCTTT
CSVGTQREAFF
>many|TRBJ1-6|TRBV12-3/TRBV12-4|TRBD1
TGTGCCAGCAGTTTAGGGGGACAGGGGGATTCACCCCTCCACTTT
CASSLGGQGDSPLHF
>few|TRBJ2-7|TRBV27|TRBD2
TGTGCCAGCAGTCCCGGGACGGTGGGGGGGGGCGAGCAGTACTTC
CASSPGTVGGGEQYF
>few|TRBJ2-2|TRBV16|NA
TGTGCCAGCAGCCACGGTACGCCGACCGGGGAGCTGTTTTTT
CASSHGTPTGELFF
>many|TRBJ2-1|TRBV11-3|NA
TGTGCCAGCAGCCCTCCGGGCCTTTACAATGAGCAGTTCTTC
CASSPPGLYNEQFF
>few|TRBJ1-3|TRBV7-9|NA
TGTGCCAGCAGCTTAGATGACATACTTACCATATATTTT
CASSLDDILTIYF
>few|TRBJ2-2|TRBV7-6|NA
TGTGCCAGCAGCTTGGGCCCAGGGCGGGAGCTGTTTTTT
CASSLGPGRELFF
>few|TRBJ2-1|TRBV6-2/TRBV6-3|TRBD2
TGTGCCTCCAAGGACGGGGGGTACAATGAGCAGTTCTTC
CASKDGGYNEQFF
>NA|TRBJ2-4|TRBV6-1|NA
TGTGCCAGCAGTGAAGCGATCGGAGGGCTTCTAGCCAAAAACATTCAGTACTTC
CASSEAIGGLLAKNIQYF
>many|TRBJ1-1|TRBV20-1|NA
TGCAGTGCTAGAGAGGGTGGGCACACTGAAGCTTTCTTT
CSAREGGHTEAFF
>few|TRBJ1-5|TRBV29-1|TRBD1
TGCAGCGCAGGGACAGGCAATCAGCCCCAGCATTTT
CSAGTGNQPQHF
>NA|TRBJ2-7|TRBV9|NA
TGTCCCAGCAGCCCCGCCCTGGGCGAGCAGTACTTC
CPSSPALGEQYF
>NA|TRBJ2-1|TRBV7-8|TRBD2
TGTGCCAGCAGCTTAGGGGACTACCTAAAAAGCTCCTACAATGAGCAGTTCTTC
CASSLGDYLKSSYNEQFF
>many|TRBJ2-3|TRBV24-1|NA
TGTGCCACCAGTGGTCGACTCGGGACAAACACAGATACGCAGTATTTT
CATSGRLGTNTDTQYF
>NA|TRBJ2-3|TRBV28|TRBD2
TGTGCCAGCAGTTCCGTTGGGGGGGGGGAAGATACGCAGTATTTT
CASSSVGGGEDTQYF
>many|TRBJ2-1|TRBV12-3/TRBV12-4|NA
TGTGCCAGCGCCCGAGCGTTGTATGAGCAGTTCTTC
CASARALYEQFF
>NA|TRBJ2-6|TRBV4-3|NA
TGCGCCAGCAGTCGAGGACAGTTCTCTGGGGCCAACGTCCTGACTTTC
CASSRGQFSGANVLTF
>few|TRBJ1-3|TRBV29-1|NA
TGCAGCGTGCGCAGGGGAGGAGGAAACACCATATATTTT
CSVRRGGGNTIYF
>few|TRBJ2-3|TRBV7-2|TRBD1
TGTGCCAGCAGCCGACAGGGGTACACAGATACGCAGTATTTT
CASSRQGYTDTQYF
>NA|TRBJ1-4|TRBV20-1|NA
TGCAGTGCTAGAGACCCCGGCAGGGTTAATGAAAAACTGTTTTTT
CSARDPGRVNEKLFF
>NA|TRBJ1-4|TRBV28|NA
TGTGCCAGTCGCTGGGCAGATGCAACTAATGAAAAACTGTTTTTT
CASRWADATNEKLFF
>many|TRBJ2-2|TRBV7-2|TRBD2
TGTGCCAGCAGCTTAGGGCTAGCGGGGCTGACCGGGGAGCTGTTTTTT
CASSLGLAGLTGELFF
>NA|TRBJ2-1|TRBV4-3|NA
TGCGCCAGCAGCCAAGATCCCAGACAGGGAGGGTACAATGAGCAGTTCTTC
CASSQDPRQGGYNEQFF
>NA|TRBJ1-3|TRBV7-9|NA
TGTGCCAGCAGCCCCCGGGCAGGGCGAGAGGGCACCATATATTTT
CASSPRAGREGTIYF
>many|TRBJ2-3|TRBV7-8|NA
TGTGCCAGTGAGGAGGGGGAAACAGATACGCAGTATTTT
CASEEGETDTQYF
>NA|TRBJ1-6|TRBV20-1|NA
TGCAGTGCAAACCGGGACATCAATTCACCCCTCCACTTT
CSANRDINSPLHF
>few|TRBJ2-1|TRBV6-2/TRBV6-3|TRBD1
TGTGCCAGCTTGGGACAGGCAAGCTCCTACAATGAGCAGTTCTTC
CASLGQASSYNEQFF
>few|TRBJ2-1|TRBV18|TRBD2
TGTGCCAGCTCACCACCGGGGATGCGGGAGGATGAGCAGTTCTTC
CASSPPGMREDEQFF
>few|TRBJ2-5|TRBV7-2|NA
TGTGCCAGCAGCTTAGTAGTGGCGCTTCAAGAGACCCAGTACTTC
CASSLVVALQETQYF
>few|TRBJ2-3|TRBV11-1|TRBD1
TGTGCCAGCAGCTGGGGACAGGGGAGCACAGATACGCAGTATTTT
CASSWGQGSTDTQYF
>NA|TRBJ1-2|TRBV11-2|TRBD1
TGTGCCAGCAGCACTCAGGGGGGGTATGGCTACACCTTC
CASSTQGGYGYTF
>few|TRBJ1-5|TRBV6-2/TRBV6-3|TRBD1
TGTGCCAGCCATATGGGACAGGTGGGGGCTCAGCCCCAGCATTTT
CASHMGQVGAQPQHF
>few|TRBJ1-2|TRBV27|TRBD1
TGTGCCAGCGCTAAAGAGAACAGGGGGACTTATGGCTACACCTTC
CASAKENRGTYGYTF
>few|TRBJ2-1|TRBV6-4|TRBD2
TGTGCCAGCAGTCGCGTAGCGGGGTCCTACAATGAGCAGTTCTTC
CASSRVAGSYNEQFF
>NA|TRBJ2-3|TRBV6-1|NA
TGTGCCAGCAGTGGAGGGGCGGGGGCCCCCACAGATACGCAGTATTTT
CASSGGAGAPTDTQYF
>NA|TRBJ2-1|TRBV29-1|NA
TGCAGCGTTGGGGCTAGCAACTACAATGAGCAGTTATTC
CSVGASNYNEQLF
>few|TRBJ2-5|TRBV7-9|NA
TGTGCCAGCAGCCCAAGGAGCTTTAACCGGGAGACCCAGTACTTC
CASSPRSFNRETQYF
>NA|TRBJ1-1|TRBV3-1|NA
TGTGCCAGCAGCCATGATCGAAGGGTAGCAGCTTTCTTT
CASSHDRRVAAFF
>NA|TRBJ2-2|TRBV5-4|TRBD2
TGTGCCAGCCACGGGGGAGCGGGGGGTAACACCGGGGAGCTGTTTTTT
CASHGGAGGNTGELFF
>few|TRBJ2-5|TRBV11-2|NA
TGTGCCAGCAGCTTAGGTTTCCTTGGGACCCAGTACTTC
CASSLGFLGTQYF
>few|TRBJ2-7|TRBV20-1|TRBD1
TGCAGTGCTAATCAGGGGGTGGCCTACGAGCAGTACTTC
CSANQGVAYEQYF
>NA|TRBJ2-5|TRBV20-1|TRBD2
TGCAGTGCTAACACCGGGACTAGTAGGGAGACCCAGTACTTC
CSANTGTSRETQYF
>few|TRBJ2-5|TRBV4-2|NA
TGTGCCAGCAGCCAAAGAGACCGGGACAGCGGGGAGACCCAGTACTTC
CASSQRDRDSGETQYF
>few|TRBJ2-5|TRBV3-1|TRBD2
TGTGCCAGCAGCCAAAGGAGCGGGGGGGATCAAGAGACCCAGTACTTC
CASSQRSGGDQETQYF